This T cell receptor beta chain was captured in a study of cytomegalovirus exposure and HLA in healthy donors. V dropped 2 bases and J dropped 5 bases, with 15 bases sitting between them. This CDR3 spans 15 amino acids. Per the germline V gene, CDR1 is SGHNT and CDR2 is YYREEE (reference sequence). This clone showed up just a few times. Its specificity is not known. Researchers ran the PCR with 60 Vbeta and 13 Jbeta primers. Method: immunoSEQ multiplex PCR; TCRdb's copy keeps in-frame clones and lacks some. The data contain around 200,000 clones, around 89% of them singletons. General observations from the study: As a later analysis showed, a missense DCLRE1C variant was linked to trimming of TCR beta V- and J-genes. What a later analysis showed was that several of the most significant clusters appeared linked to common viral pathogens. In a later analysis, CMV-associated beta chains were mostly HLA-associated, it appeared.

The sequence was obtained from a woman aged 18-35 years in good health and CMV-seronegative. Sequenced input: PBMCs. The chain employs TRBV5-4 and TRBJ2-3, with D tentatively TRBD2 (5 bases). CDR3 nucleotides: TGTGCCAGCAGCTTTTCTCTCTCCAGCGGAGATACGCAGTATTTT. It translates to CASSFSLSSGDTQYF.